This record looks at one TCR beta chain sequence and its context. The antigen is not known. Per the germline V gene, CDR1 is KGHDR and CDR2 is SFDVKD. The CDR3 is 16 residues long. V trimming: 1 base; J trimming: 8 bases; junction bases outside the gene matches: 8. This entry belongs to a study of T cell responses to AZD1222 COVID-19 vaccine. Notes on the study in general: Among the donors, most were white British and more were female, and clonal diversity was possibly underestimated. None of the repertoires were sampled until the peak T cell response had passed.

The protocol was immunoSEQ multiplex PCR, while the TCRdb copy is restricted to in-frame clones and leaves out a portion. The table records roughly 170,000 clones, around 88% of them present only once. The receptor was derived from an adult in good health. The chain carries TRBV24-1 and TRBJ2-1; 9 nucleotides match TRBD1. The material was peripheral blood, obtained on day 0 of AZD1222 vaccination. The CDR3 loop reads CATSDFGTGRVDEQFF. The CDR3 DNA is TGTGCCACCAGTGATTTCGGGACAGGGAGGGTCGATGAGCAGTTCTTC.